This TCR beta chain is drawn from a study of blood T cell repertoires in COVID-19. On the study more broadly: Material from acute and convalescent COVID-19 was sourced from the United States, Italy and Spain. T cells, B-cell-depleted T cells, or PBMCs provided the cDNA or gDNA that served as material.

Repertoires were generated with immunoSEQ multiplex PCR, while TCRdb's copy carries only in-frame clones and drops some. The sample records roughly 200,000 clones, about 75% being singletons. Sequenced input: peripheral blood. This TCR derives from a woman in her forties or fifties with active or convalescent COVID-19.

As DNA, the CDR3 is TGTGCCAGCAGCCCGTGGACAGCTGATAAGAGCTCCTACGAGCAGTACTTC. The encoded protein is CASSPWTADKSSYEQYF. The chain employs TRBV3-1 (or the pseudogene TRBV3-2) and TRBJ2-7; D might be TRBD1 (6 bases). V shed 4 bases and J shed 0 bases, with 19 bases lying between them. The germline gives CDR1 LGHDT, CDR2 YNNKEL (reference sequence). The CDR3 is 17 residues long.